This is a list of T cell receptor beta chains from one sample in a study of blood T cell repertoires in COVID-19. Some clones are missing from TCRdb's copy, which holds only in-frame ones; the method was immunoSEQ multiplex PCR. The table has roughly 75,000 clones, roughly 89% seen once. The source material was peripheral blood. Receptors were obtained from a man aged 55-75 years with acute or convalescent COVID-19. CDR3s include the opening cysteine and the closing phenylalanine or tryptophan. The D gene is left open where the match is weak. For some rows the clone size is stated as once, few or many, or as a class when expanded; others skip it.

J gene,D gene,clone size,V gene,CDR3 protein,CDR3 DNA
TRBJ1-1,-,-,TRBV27,CASSGEMNTEAFF,TGTGCCAGCAGTGGTGAGATGAACACTGAAGCTTTCTTT
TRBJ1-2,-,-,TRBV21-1,CASSKVSPLTGDYGYTF,TGTGCCAGCAGCAAAGTCTCTCCACTCACGGGGGACTATGGCTACACCTTC
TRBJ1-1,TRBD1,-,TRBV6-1,CASSEAPTGWYTEAFF,TGTGCCAGCAGTGAAGCTCCGACAGGGTGGTACACTGAAGCTTTCTTT
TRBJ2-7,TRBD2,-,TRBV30,CAWSRGGLEEQYF,TGTGCCTGGAGCCGGGGGGGCTTGGAAGAGCAGTACTTC
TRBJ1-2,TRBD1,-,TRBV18,CASSRDRGLRGYTF,TGTGCCAGCTCACGAGACAGGGGGCTAAGGGGCTACACCTTC
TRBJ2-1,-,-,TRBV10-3,CAISEYGTGDTFNEQFF,TGTGCCATCAGTGAGTATGGTACGGGGGATACGTTCAATGAGCAGTTCTTC
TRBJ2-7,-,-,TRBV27,CATSTGGGYEQYF,TGTGCCACCTCGACCGGAGGTGGTTACGAGCAGTACTTC
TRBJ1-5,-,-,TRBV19,CASSGQISNQPQHF,TGTGCTTCTAGTGGACAGATTAGCAATCAGCCCCAGCATTTT
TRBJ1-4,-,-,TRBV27,CASRRTATNEKLFF,TGTGCCAGCAGACGGACTGCAACTAATGAAAAACTGTTTTTT
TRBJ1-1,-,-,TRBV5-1,CASSLDGFMNTEAFF,TGCGCCAGCAGCCTGGACGGGTTCATGAACACTGAAGCTTTCTTT
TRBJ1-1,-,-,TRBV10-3,CAISREMNTEAFF,TGTGCCATCAGTCGGGAAATGAACACTGAAGCTTTCTTT
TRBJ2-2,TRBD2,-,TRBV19,CASSTSSGRLGELFF,TGTGCCAGTAGTACGTCTAGCGGGAGACTGGGGGAGCTGTTTTTT
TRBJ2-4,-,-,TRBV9,CASSPHWRDPLAKNIQYF,TGTGCCAGCAGCCCTCATTGGCGGGATCCACTAGCCAAAAACATTCAGTACTTC
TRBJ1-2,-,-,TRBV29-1,CSVPRVAGYTF,TGCAGCGTTCCCCGGGTGGCGGGCTACACCTTC
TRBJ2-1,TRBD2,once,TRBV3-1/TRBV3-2,CASSHQRLAGDNEQFF,TGTGCCAGCAGCCATCAGAGACTAGCGGGAGACAATGAGCAGTTCTTC
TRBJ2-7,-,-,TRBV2,CASGEGRYEQYF,TGTGCCAGCGGCGAAGGGAGATACGAGCAGTACTTC
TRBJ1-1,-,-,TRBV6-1,CASSEALVPEAFF,TGTGCCAGCAGTGAGGCCCTCGTACCTGAAGCTTTCTTT